This T cell receptor beta chain was identified during a study of PD-1 blockade in classical Hodgkin lymphoma. Across the study: Nivolumab was administered to patients intravenously at 3 mg/kg every 2 weeks. Notes on the study in general: At C4D1, TCR diversity had climbed significantly for CD4+ cells, though not for CD8+ cells. Baseline diversity resembling that of newly diagnosed patients was seen in complete responders. Any patient who commenced nivolumab under 1 year after ASCT was excluded.

CDR3 size: 15 residues. CDR1 and CDR2 (germline): SGHTA, FQGNSA. V lost 1 base, J lost 1 base, and 8 bases lay in between. Each and every patient relapsed after autologous stem cell transplantation, and patients got differing brentuximab vedotin exposure. About this clone: The antigen remains undetermined.

TCRdb's table, derived via immunoSEQ multiplex PCR, lists solely in-frame clones and lacks some. This table holds about 97,000 clones, 80% to 85% found once. The sequence was obtained from a human donor with classical Hodgkin lymphoma. This chain joins TRBV7-2 and TRBJ2-1; D might be TRBD2 (6 bases). The source material was peripheral blood mononuclear cells (PBMCs), sampled at baseline. This CDR3 reads CASSLVAGSYNEQFF. CDR3 DNA sequence: TGTGCCAGCAGCTTAGTCGCGGGATCCTACAATGAGCAGTTCTTC.